Listed here are 15 T cell receptor beta chains from one sample, sequenced in a study of technical replicates of blood from several donors. Generated by immunoSEQ multiplex PCR, the TCRdb table keeps only in-frame clones and is missing some. Of roughly 50,000 clones listed, roughly 93% are singletons. Material: PBMCs. These receptors were obtained from a human donor in good health. Some clones in this sample may be carry-over from other donors' samples.

The CDR3 sequence: CASSLPGQGRYNGNYGYTF. For the CDR3, the DNA is TGTGCCAGCAGCTTACCGGGACAGGGGCGATACAACGGTAACTATGGCTACACCTTC. The V gene is TRBV5-6, the J gene TRBJ1-2; TRBD1 agrees at 10 bases. The CDR3 is made up of 19 amino acids. The germline CDR1 and CDR2 sequences are SGHDT and YYEEEE. With V trimmed by 2 bases and J by 1 base, 14 bases remained unmatched.

The chain carries TRBV27 and TRBJ1-1, with TRBD1 as a possible D gene (6 bases). CDR1 and CDR2 (germline): MNHEY, SMNVEV (reference sequence). The CDR3 extends over 13 amino acids. V was cut by 8 bases and J by 7 bases, with 17 bases left in between. The CDR3 is CASGRTQGVEAFF. The CDR3 DNA sequence: TGTGCCAGCGGCCGAACACAGGGTGTTGAAGCTTTCTTT.

This chain uses TRBV5-5 with TRBJ2-3, with 10 positions matching TRBD2. Trimming removed 3 bases from V and 2 bases from J; junction bases left unmatched: 3. Germline V lookup: CDR1 SGHKS, CDR2 YYEKEE (reference sequence). The CDR3 contains 15 residues. CDR3 in amino acids: CASSWLAGVTDTQYF. In DNA, the CDR3 is TGTGCCAGCAGCTGGCTAGCGGGGGTCACAGATACGCAGTATTTT. Variable domain in full (rest from reference TRBV5-5 and TRBJ2-3): DAGVTQSPTHLIKTRGQQVTLRCSPISGHKSVSWYQQVLGQGPQFIFQYYEKEERGRGNFPDRFSARQFPNYSSELNVNALLLGDSALYLCASSWLAGVTDTQYFGPGTRLTVL.

The chain combines TRBV19 with TRBJ1-2; D ambiguous. CDR1 LNHDA and CDR2 SQIVND come from the germline V gene (reference sequence). The CDR3 is 13 residues long. V lost 7 bases to trimming and J lost 4 bases, with 13 bases between them. The CDR3 sequence is CASKVRGGYGYTF. The CDR3 DNA sequence: TGTGCCAGTAAGGTTCGGGGTGGCTATGGCTACACCTTC.

The chain links TRBV7-7 to TRBJ2-1; perhaps TRBD1 as D (5 bases). Trimming cost V 1 base and J 2 bases, with 6 bases left between them. In germline, CDR1 is SSHAT, CDR2 FNYEAQ (reference sequence). CDR3 size: 14 residues. CDR3 nucleotide sequence: TGTGCCAGCAGCTTAGGACAGACCTACAATGAGCAGTTCTTC. It codes for CASSLGQTYNEQFF.

This rearrangement joins TRBV7-3 to TRBJ2-1, with 9 bases lining up with TRBD2. V lost 2 bases, J lost 7 bases, and 3 bases stayed unmatched. There are 14 residues in the CDR3. Germline V gene lookup returns CDR1 SGHTA and CDR2 FQGTGA. The CDR3 loop reads CASSLAGGMNEQFF. The CDR3, as DNA: TGTGCCAGCAGCTTAGCGGGAGGGATGAATGAGCAGTTCTTC.

The rearrangement links TRBV9 to TRBJ1-6; the match to TRBD1 covers 8 bases. Germline CDR1 is SGDLS and CDR2 is YYNGEE. The CDR3 length is 13 residues. V shed 5 bases and J 10 bases; nucleotides not matched to a gene: 5. Written as DNA, the CDR3 is TGTGCCAGCAGTGCGGGACAGGAGTCACCCCTCCACTTT. Translating gives CASSAGQESPLHF.

The chain joins TRBV4-2 to TRBJ2-7; a possible D gene is TRBD2 (6 bases). Germline V gene data show CDR1 as LGHNA and CDR2 as YNFKEQ. V lost 3 bases and J 0 bases, leaving 12 bases between the germline ends. CDR3 size: 15 residues. The CDR3 loop is CASSHGPDYSYEQYF. The DNA for the CDR3 is TGTGCCAGCAGCCACGGCCCGGACTACTCCTACGAGCAGTACTTC.

The chain combines TRBV2 with TRBJ2-4; 13 positions agree with TRBD2. This CDR3 is 16 amino acids long. The J segment lost 12 bases and the V segment lost 4 bases, leaving 12 bases of the junction unmatched. Germline CDR1 reads SNHLY; CDR2 reads FYNNEI. CDR3 DNA sequence: TGTGCCAGCAGTGCACTAGCGGGGGGGCCCTCAATCCGTCAGTACTTC. This translates into CASSALAGGPSIRQYF.

V usage is TRBV5-4 and J usage is TRBJ1-1; unclear D gene. The CDR3 covers 13 residues. With 1 base removed from V and 3 bases from J, the gap between germline ends came to 7 bases. Per the germline V gene, CDR1 is SGHNT and CDR2 is YYREEE (reference sequence). The CDR3 region is CASSLSLDTEAFF. CDR3 DNA: TGTGCCAGCAGCTTGAGCCTGGACACTGAAGCTTTCTTT.

This CDR3 reads CASSVRGQLGDTIYF. The CDR3 DNA reads as TGTGCCAGCAGCGTACGGGGACAGCTTGGGGACACCATATATTTT. The V and J genes are TRBV7-8 and TRBJ1-3; TRBD1 matches 7 bases. Unmatched junction bases numbered 12, after V lost 5 bases and J lost 8 bases. Germline lookup yields CDR1 SGHVS and CDR2 FQNEAQ. The CDR3 consists of 15 residues.

The rearrangement uses TRBV18 and TRBJ1-2; D not resolved. V lost 4 bases and J lost 2, with 17 bases in between. CDR3 length: 16 amino acids. Germline-derived CDR1 and CDR2 are KGHSH and LQKENI. CDR3 region: CASSQTGQPLNYGYTF. DNA for the CDR3: TGTGCCAGCTCACAAACGGGTCAACCTTTAAACTATGGCTACACCTTC.

This chain joins TRBV30 and TRBJ1-2; 8 bases agree with TRBD1. CDR3 length equals 14 residues. Germline CDR1 is GTSNPN and CDR2 is SVGIG (reference sequence). After removal of 2 bases from V and 7 bases from J, the junction contained 9 bases not matched to a gene. The DNA for the CDR3 is TGTGCCTGGAGTATTTCGACAGGGGTTCGTGGCTACACCTTC. Translated: CAWSISTGVRGYTF.

V is TRBV18 and J is TRBJ1-5; TRBD1 might be the D (6 bases). The CDR3 extends over 16 amino acids. V was clipped by 3 bases and J by 0 bases, with 12 bases between them. In germline, CDR1 is KGHSH, CDR2 LQKENI. The CDR3 loop reads CASSPSGHTSNQPQHF. The CDR3 DNA sequence: TGTGCCAGCTCACCGTCGGGACATACTAGCAATCAGCCCCAGCATTTT.

This clone has more than one count but fewer than ten. This sequence joins TRBV9 and TRBJ1-2; 7 bases are a match to TRBD1. There are 12 residues in the CDR3. From germline, CDR1 is SGDLS and CDR2 YYNGEE. V dropped 3 bases and J dropped 7; count of bases not matched to a gene: 3. CDR3 coding DNA: TGTGCCAGCAGCGAGACAGGGTTTGGCTACACCTTC. Translated, it gives CASSETGFGYTF.